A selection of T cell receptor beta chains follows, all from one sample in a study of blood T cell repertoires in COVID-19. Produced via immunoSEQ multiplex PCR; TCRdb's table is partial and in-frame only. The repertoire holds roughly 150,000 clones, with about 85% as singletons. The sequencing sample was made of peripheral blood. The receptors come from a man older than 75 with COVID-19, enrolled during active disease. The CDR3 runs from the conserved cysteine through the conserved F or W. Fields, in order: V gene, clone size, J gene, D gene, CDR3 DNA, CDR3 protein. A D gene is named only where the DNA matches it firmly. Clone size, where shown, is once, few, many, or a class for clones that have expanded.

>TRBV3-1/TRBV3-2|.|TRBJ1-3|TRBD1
TGTGCCAGCAGCCGGACAGGGGAAAACACCATATATTTT
CASSRTGENTIYF
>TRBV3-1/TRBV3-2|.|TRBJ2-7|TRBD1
TGTGCCAGCAGCCCGGGACAGGACTCCTACGAGCAGTACTTC
CASSPGQDSYEQYF
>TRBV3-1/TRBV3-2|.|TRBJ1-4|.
TGTGCCAGCAGCCAAGGAGGGGGAAAACTGTTTTTT
CASSQGGGKLFF
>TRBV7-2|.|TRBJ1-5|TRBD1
TGTGCCAGCAGCTCAGGACAGGGACAGCCCCAGCATTTT
CASSSGQGQPQHF
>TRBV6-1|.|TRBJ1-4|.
TGTGCCAGCAGTGAATACGGGGGATCTGAAAAACTGTTTTTT
CASSEYGGSEKLFF
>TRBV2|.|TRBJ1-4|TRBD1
TGTGCCAGCAGCGCTGACAGGGGAGGTGAAAAACTGTTTTTT
CASSADRGGEKLFF
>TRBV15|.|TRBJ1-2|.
TGTGCCACCAGACAGGGAAGTATAGACTATGGCTACACCTTC
CATRQGSIDYGYTF
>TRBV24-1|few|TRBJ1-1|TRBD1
TGTGCCACCAGTGATTTTACCGGGACAGGGGGGGCCCACACTGAAGCTTTCTTT
CATSDFTGTGGAHTEAFF
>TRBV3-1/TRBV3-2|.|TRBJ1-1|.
TGTGCCAGCAGCCAACCCACAGGTGTGGCTTTCTTT
CASSQPTGVAFF
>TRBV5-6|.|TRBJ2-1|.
TGTGCCAGCAGCTTGGGGGGGGGCCGGGAACGGGAGCAGTTCTTC
CASSLGGGREREQFF
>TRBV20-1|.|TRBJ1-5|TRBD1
TGCAGTGCTAGTACAGGGGTGGATCAGCCCCAGCATTTT
CSASTGVDQPQHF
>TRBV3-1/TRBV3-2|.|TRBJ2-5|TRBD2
TGTGCCAGTTCTGGACTAGCGGAAGAGACCCAGTACTTC
CASSGLAEETQYF
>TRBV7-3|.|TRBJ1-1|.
TGTGCCAGCAGCTTAGGGGGGGACACTGAAGCTTTCTTT
CASSLGGDTEAFF
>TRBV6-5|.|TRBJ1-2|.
TGTGCCAGCAGTTACTCAAAACAGGGTCCTAACTATGGCTACACCTTC
CASSYSKQGPNYGYTF
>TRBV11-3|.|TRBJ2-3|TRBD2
TGTGCCAGCAGCTTAGGATTGGGGCGGGGGGTTGGAGATACGCAGTATTTT
CASSLGLGRGVGDTQYF
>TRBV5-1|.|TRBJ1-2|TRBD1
TGCGCCAGCAGCTTGACAGGGGACTATGGCTACACCTTC
CASSLTGDYGYTF
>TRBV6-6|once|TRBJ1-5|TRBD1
TGTGCCAGCAGGACCGACAGGGGTTTTCAGCCCCAGCATTTT
CASRTDRGFQPQHF
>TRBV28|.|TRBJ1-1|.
TGTGCCAGCAGTTTAGAGGGCCTGATCACTGAAGCTTTCTTT
CASSLEGLITEAFF
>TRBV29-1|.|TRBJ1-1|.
TGCAGCGTTTCAAACAGATTTTCGAACACTGAAGCTTTCTTT
CSVSNRFSNTEAFF
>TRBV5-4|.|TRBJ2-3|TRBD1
TGTGCCAGCAGCTTCGGACAGGACACAGATACGCAGTATTTT
CASSFGQDTDTQYF
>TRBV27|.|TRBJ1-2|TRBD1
TGTGCCAGCAGTTTATTACAGGGGGCTAGTGGCTACACCTTC
CASSLLQGASGYTF
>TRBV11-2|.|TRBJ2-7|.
TGTGCCAGCAGCTCAGGCCGCTACGAGCAGTACTTC
CASSSGRYEQYF
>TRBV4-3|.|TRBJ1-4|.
TGCGCCAGCAGCCAAGATGTTCGAGGACTTTCAACTAATGAAAAACTGTTTTTT
CASSQDVRGLSTNEKLFF
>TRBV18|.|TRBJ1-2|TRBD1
TGTGCCAGCTCACCTGGACAGGGCCGGGACTATGGCTACACCTTC
CASSPGQGRDYGYTF
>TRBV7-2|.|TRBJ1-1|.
TGTGCCAGCGGAGGACAGCGTGGTGGGACACTCAACACTGAAGCTTTCTTT
CASGGQRGGTLNTEAFF
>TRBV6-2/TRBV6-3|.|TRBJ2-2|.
TGTGCCAGCAGTTTAACAAGTACGAACACCGGGGAGCTGTTTTTT
CASSLTSTNTGELFF
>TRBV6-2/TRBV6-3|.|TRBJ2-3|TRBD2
TGTGCCAGCAGTTACCTAGCGGGGGGGCCGGTGGATACGCAGTATTTT
CASSYLAGGPVDTQYF
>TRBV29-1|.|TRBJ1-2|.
TGCAGCGTTCCATACGGCGGGACGGCTAACTATGGCTACACCTTC
CSVPYGGTANYGYTF
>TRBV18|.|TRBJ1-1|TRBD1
TGTGCCAGCTCACCACCCTGGGACAGAACTGAAGCTTTCTTT
CASSPPWDRTEAFF
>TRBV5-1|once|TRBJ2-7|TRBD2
TGCGCCAGCAGCTTGGCGGGACTAGCGGGGGGCTCGACCTACGAGCAGTACTTC
CASSLAGLAGGSTYEQYF
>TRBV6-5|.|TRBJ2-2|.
TGTGCCAGTGCTGCGTCTCGGAGCACCGGGGAGCTGTTTTTT
CASAASRSTGELFF
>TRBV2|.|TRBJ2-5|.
TGTGCCAGCAGTGAACAGGGGTGGGAGACCCAGTACTTC
CASSEQGWETQYF
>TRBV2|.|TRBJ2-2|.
TGTGCCAGCACCTGGAGGGGCACCGGGGAGCTGTTTTTT
CASTWRGTGELFF